This is a list of T cell receptor beta chains from one sample in a study of molecular identifiers for immune sequencing clone quantification. TCRdb re-called the PCR reads with MiXCR, one entry per CDR3 protein. The sample holds some 650,000 distinct CDR3 sequences, less than 20% seen once. What was sequenced was naive CD8+ T cells from blood, with Jurkat cell RNA spiked in. These receptors all come from a human donor in good health. Some libraries in this study had Jurkat cell RNA spiked in. The CDR3 runs from the conserved cysteine through the conserved F or W.

cdr3_aa j_call v_call
CASSWGGGEGDTQYF TRBJ2-3 TRBV12-3/TRBV12-4
CASSYSPGTGYTF TRBJ1-2 TRBV6-5
CASLYNQGNQPQHF TRBJ1-5 TRBV28
CASSAWGRRTDTQYF TRBJ2-3 TRBV9
CATSDSAGGEAFF TRBJ1-1 TRBV24-1
CASSQGTGAYQPQHF TRBJ1-5 TRBV4-1
CAISESEFYEQYF TRBJ2-7 TRBV10-3
CASSDSGGAASYEQYF TRBJ2-7 TRBV2
CASGLGDNEQFF TRBJ2-1 TRBV12-3/TRBV12-4
CASSPSSGEQYF TRBJ2-7 TRBV7-9
CSATGTEPSGANVLTF TRBJ2-6 TRBV29-1